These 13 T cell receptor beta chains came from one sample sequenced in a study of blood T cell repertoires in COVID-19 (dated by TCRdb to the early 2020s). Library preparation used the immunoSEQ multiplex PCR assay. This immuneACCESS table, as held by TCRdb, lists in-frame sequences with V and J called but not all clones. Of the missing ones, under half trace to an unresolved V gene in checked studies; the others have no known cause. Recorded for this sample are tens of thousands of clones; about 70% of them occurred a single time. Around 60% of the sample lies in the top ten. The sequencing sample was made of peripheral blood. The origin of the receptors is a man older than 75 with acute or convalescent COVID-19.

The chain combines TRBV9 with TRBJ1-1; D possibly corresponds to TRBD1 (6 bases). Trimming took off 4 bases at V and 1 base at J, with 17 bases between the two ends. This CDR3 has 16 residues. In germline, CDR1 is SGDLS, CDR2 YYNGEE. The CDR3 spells CASSPGDGARNTEAFF. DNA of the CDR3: TGTGCCAGCAGCCCAGGGGACGGCGCGCGGAACACTGAAGCTTTCTTT.

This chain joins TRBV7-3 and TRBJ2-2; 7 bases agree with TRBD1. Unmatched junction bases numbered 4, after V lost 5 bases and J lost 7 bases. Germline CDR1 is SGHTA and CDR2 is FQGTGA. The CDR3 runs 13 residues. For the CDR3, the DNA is TGTGCCAGCAGCGTACAGGGGAGCGGGGAGCTGTTTTTT. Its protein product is CASSVQGSGELFF.

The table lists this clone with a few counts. DNA of the CDR3: TGCGCCAGCAGCTTAGCCGCAATAGCGGGAGCGGGCGGGGAGCTGTTTTTT. Translating gives CASSLAAIAGAGGELFF. The rearrangement links TRBV5-1 to TRBJ2-2, with 9 nucleotides matching TRBD2. The CDR3 has 17 amino acids. V lost 2 bases, J lost 7 bases, and 12 bases stayed unmatched. The germline V gene encodes CDR1 SGHRS and CDR2 YFSETQ.

The DNA of the CDR3 is TGTGCCAGCAGCCCAGGGGGGAATGAGCAGTTCTTC. It encodes CASSPGGNEQFF. The chain links TRBV7-3 to TRBJ2-1, with D perhaps matching TRBD1 (7 bases). This CDR3 contains 12 residues. Trimming left V 5 bases short and J 7 bases short, with 9 bases between. CDR1 is SGHTA, CDR2 FQGTGA, per germline.

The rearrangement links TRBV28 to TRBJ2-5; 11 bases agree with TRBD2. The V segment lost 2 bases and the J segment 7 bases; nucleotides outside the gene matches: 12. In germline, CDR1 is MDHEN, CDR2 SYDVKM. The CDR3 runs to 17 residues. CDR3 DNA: TGTGCCAGCAGTTTAGTAATGGGCACTAGCGGGAGACCGACCCAGTACTTC. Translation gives CASSLVMGTSGRPTQYF.

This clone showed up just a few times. As DNA, the CDR3 is TGTGCCAGCAGTCTTCTCAGCAGAGGGTCGGTAACTGAAGCTTTCTTT. This codes for CASSLLSRGSVTEAFF. The chain joins TRBV27 to TRBJ1-1; D is unresolved. CDR3 size: 16 residues. The germline V gene encodes CDR1 MNHEY and CDR2 SMNVEV (reference sequence). Trimming pared 5 bases from V and 5 bases from J, leaving 21 bases between.

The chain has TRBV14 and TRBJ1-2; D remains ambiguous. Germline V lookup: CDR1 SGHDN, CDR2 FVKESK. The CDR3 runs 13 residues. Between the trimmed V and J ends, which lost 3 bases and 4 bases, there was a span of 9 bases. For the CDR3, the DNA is TGTGCCAGCAGCCAGACAAGATCCTATGGCTACACCTTC. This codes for CASSQTRSYGYTF.

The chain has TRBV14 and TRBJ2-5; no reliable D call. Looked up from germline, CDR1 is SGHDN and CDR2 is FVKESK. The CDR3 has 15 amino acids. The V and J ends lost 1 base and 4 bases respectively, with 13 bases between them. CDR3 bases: TGTGCCAGCAGCCAAGTCGTGACGGGTAGAGAGACCCAGTACTTC. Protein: CASSQVVTGRETQYF.

The CDR3 DNA follows: TGTGCCAGCGTACCTAGCGGGGGGCTTTCCTACGAGCAGTACTTC. It encodes CASVPSGGLSYEQYF. The genes are TRBV27 and TRBJ2-7, with 11 bases identical to TRBD2. After removal of 8 bases from V and 1 base from J, the junction contained 7 bases not matched to a gene. The CDR3 has 15 residues. CDR1 and CDR2 (germline): MNHEY, SMNVEV (reference sequence).

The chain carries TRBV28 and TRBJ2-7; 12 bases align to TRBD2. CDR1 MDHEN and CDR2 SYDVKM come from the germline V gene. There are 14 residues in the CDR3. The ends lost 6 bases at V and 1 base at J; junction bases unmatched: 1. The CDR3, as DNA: TGTGCCAGCAGACTAGCGGGGGGATCCTACGAGCAGTACTTC. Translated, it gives CASRLAGGSYEQYF.

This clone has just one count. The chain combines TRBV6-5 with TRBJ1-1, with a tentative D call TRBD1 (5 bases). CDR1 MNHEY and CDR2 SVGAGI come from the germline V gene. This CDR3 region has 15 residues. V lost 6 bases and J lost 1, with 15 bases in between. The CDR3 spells CASRGLREENTEAFF. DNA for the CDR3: TGTGCCAGCAGGGGGCTCAGGGAAGAGAACACTGAAGCTTTCTTT.

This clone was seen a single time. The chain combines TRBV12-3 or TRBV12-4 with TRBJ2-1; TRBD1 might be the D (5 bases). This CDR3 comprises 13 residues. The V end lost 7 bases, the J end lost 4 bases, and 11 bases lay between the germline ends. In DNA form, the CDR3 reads TGTGCCAGCACCGCCAGGGTTTACAATGAGCAGTTCTTC. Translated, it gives CASTARVYNEQFF.

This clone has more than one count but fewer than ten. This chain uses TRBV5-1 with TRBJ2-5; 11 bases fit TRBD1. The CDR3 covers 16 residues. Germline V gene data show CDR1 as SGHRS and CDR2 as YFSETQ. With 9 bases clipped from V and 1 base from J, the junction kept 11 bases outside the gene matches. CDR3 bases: TGCGCCACCTGCCCAGGACAGGGGGCTGTCCAAGAGACCCAGTACTTC. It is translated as CATCPGQGAVQETQYF.